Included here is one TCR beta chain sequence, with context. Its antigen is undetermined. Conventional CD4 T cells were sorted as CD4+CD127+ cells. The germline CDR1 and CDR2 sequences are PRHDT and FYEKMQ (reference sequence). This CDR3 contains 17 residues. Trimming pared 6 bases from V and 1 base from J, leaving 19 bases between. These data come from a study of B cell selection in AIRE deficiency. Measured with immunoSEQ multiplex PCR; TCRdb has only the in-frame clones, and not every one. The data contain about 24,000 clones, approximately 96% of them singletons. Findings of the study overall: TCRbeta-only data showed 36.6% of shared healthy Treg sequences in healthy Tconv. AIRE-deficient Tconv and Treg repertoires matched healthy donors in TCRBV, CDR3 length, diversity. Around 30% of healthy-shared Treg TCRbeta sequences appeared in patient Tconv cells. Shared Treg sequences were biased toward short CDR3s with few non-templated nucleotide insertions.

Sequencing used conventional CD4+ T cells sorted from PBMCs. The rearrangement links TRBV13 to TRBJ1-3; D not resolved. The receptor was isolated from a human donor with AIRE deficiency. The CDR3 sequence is CASRAIKGQLSGNTIYF. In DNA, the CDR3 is TGTGCCAGCAGAGCCATCAAGGGCCAACTTTCTGGAAACACCATATATTTT.